Listed here are 32 T cell receptor beta chains from one sample, sequenced in a study of CD8+ T cells in alopecia areata. Treatment meaning: oral pan-JAK inhibitor, 5-10 mg twice daily. RNA was extracted and reverse transcribed into cDNA as the sequencing template. Sequencing was performed with immunoSEQ multiplex PCR; in TCRdb, only in-frame clones are kept and a portion is missing. The sample records roughly 100,000 clones, about nine tenths being singletons. The sample was CD8+ T cells sorted from blood, taken at approximately week 30, from a patient treated with tofacitinib. Receptors originate from a human donor with alopecia areata.

This clone was observed a few times. This rearrangement joins TRBV29-1 to TRBJ2-5, with D possibly being TRBD1 (5 bases). CDR1 and CDR2 from the germline V gene are SQVTM and ANQGSEA. V lost 3 bases, J lost 1 base, and 15 bases lay in between. The CDR3 has 15 residues. CDR3 nucleotide sequence: TGCAGCGTTGATTGGGCAGGGATAAGCCAAGAGACCCAGTACTTC. Translation: CSVDWAGISQETQYF.

The rearrangement joins TRBV19 to TRBJ2-1, with no clear D. The V gene lost 0 bases and the J gene lost 10 bases, with 10 bases spanning the gap. CDR1 is LNHDA and CDR2 is SQIVND in the germline V gene (reference sequence). The CDR3 loop spans 13 amino acids. The CDR3 DNA is TGTGCCAGTAGTATAGACGAGCTAGGGGAGCAGTTCTTC. It specifies CASSIDELGEQFF.

V and J are TRBV29-1 and TRBJ2-2, with 11 bases lining up with TRBD2. Losses at the gene ends were 2 bases for V and 2 bases for J; bases not matched to a gene: 7. The CDR3 totals 17 residues. Germline V gene data show CDR1 as SQVTM and CDR2 as ANQGSEA. CDR3: CSVERTSGSLNTGELFF. In DNA, the CDR3 is TGCAGCGTTGAACGTACTAGCGGGAGTCTTAACACCGGGGAGCTGTTTTTT.

The chain recombines TRBV7-8 with TRBJ2-1, with 8 nucleotides matching TRBD2. V lost 5 bases, J lost 2 bases, and 5 bases stayed unmatched. Germline lookup yields CDR1 SGHVS and CDR2 FQNEAQ. The CDR3 consists of 15 residues. The CDR3 coding sequence is TGTGCCAGCAGCAAACGGGAGGGCCCCTACAATGAGCAGTTCTTC. Residues: CASSKREGPYNEQFF.

The rearrangement links TRBV6-1 to TRBJ2-1, with a weak D call TRBD2 (5 bases). This CDR3 has 18 amino acids. The V gene's germline CDR1 is MNHNS and CDR2 SASEGT. Deletions cut 0 bases from V and 8 bases from J, with 23 bases between. CDR3 protein: CASSEAGGAAQGGYEQFF. In nucleotides, the CDR3 is TGTGCCAGCAGTGAAGCTGGTGGCGCGGCGCAAGGCGGGTATGAGCAGTTCTTC.

The chain carries TRBV14 and TRBJ2-2; D unclear. CDR1 is SGHDN and CDR2 is FVKESK in the germline V gene. The V end lost 2 bases, the J end lost 6 bases, and 7 bases lay between the germline ends. The CDR3 extends over 13 amino acids. The CDR3 region has the DNA TGTGCCAGCAGCCAACCAAGTTCCGGGGAGCTGTTTTTT. This translates into CASSQPSSGELFF. Filled out from reference TRBV14 and TRBJ2-2, the complete variable domain reads EAGVTQFPSHSVIEKGQTVTLRCDPISGHDNLYWYRRVMGKEIKFLLHFVKESKQDESGMPNNRFLAERTGGTYSTLKVQPAELEDSGVYFCASSQPSSGELFFGEGSRLTVL.

The chain employs TRBV19 and TRBJ2-2; no clear D. The CDR3 sequence is 13 residues long. Germline V lookup: CDR1 LNHDA, CDR2 SQIVND (reference sequence). Trimming removed 1 base at V and 6 bases at J, with 6 bases between. In DNA form, the CDR3 reads TGTGCCAGTAGTATAGCTGGGGCCGGGGAGCTGTTTTTT. Translation gives CASSIAGAGELFF.

Comments on this clone: No DNA is shown, since the ends of the CDR3 on it are uncertain; the CDR3 is the one TCRdb lists. This sample includes further DNA sequences coding for the same CDR3. This chain uses TRBV19 with TRBJ2-1; TRBD2 was called by the table and not checked on the DNA. Germline V gives CDR1 LNHDA, CDR2 SQIVND (reference sequence). The CDR3 is 14 amino acids long, termini counted. Here the CDR3 reads CASTSGGDYNEQFF.

The chain has TRBV4-1 and TRBJ2-7; D may be TRBD1 (5 bases). The CDR3 is 15 residues long. V was pared by 1 base and J by 4 bases, with 14 bases between. Germline assignment: CDR1 MGHRA and CDR2 YSYEKL. Here the CDR3 DNA reads TGCGCCAGCAGCCAAGGGTCAGGGCGGTCGTACGAGCAGTACTTC. It yields the protein CASSQGSGRSYEQYF.

As to this clone: This specimen includes other DNA sequences encoding the same CDR3. J is TRBJ2-7 and V is TRBV7-9; D is unresolved. The CDR3 consists of 12 residues. Germline CDR1 is SEHNR and CDR2 is FQNEAQ (reference sequence). Trimming removed 3 bases at V and 2 bases at J, with 5 bases between. This CDR3 is CASSFGPYEQYF. The CDR3 nucleotides are TGTGCCAGCAGCTTTGGGCCCTACGAGCAGTACTTC.

The chain carries TRBV5-1 and TRBJ2-1; no reliable D call. CDR3 length: 11 amino acids. The V end was cut by 0 bases, the J end by 9 bases, with 4 bases between. CDR1 is SGHRS and CDR2 is YFSETQ in the germline V gene. The CDR3 nucleotides are TGCGCCAGCAGCTTGGTAGGTGAGCAGTTCTTC. Protein: CASSLVGEQFF.

Only one count was recorded for this clone. This chain's CDR3 is CASSSRLALNTGELFF. The CDR3 DNA reads as TGTGCCAGTAGTTCCCGACTAGCGTTAAACACCGGGGAGCTGTTTTTT. The chain carries TRBV19 and TRBJ2-2; 8 positions agree with TRBD2. Germline V gene sequence: CDR1 LNHDA, CDR2 SQIVND (reference sequence). The CDR3 is 16 amino acids. With V trimmed by 5 bases and J by 2 bases, 7 bases remained unmatched.

The J gene is TRBJ2-7, the V gene TRBV7-6; 7 bases map to TRBD2. The CDR3 runs to 14 residues. The germline CDR1 and CDR2 sequences are SGHVS and FNYEAQ. The ends lost 0 bases at V and 2 bases at J; junction bases unmatched: 1. The CDR3 loop is CASSLAGLTYEQYF. The CDR3 DNA reads as TGTGCCAGCAGCTTAGCGGGACTAACCTACGAGCAGTACTTC. The whole variable domain, remainder taken from reference TRBV7-6 and TRBJ2-7, is GAGVSQSPRYKVTKRGQDVALRCDPISGHVSLYWYRQALGQGPEFLTYFNYEAQQDKSGLPNDRFSAERPEGSISTLTIQRTEQRDSAMYRCASSLAGLTYEQYFGPGTRLTVT.

The chain recombines TRBV7-8 with TRBJ2-7, with D uncertain. The CDR3 extends over 13 amino acids. With 5 bases removed from V and 0 bases from J, the gap between germline ends came to 8 bases. In germline, CDR1 is SGHVS, CDR2 FQNEAQ. The CDR3 reads CASSPSFSYEQYF. The DNA of the CDR3 is TGTGCCAGCAGCCCGTCCTTCTCCTACGAGCAGTACTTC.

The V and J genes are TRBV9 and TRBJ1-3, with a tentative D call TRBD1 (5 bases). Germline CDR1 SGDLS, CDR2 YYNGEE. This CDR3 is built from 17 residues. Trimming shortened V by 3 bases and J by 0 bases, and 16 bases separated the two germline ends. The CDR3 nucleotides are TGTGCCAGCAGCGCCGAGGGGACGTCACACTCTGGAAACACCATATATTTT. This encodes CASSAEGTSHSGNTIYF.

The chain recombines TRBV9 with TRBJ1-2; D not certain. Trimming cost V 4 bases and J 0 bases, with 7 bases left between them. CDR1 and CDR2 (germline): SGDLS, YYNGEE. The CDR3 has 13 residues. For the CDR3, the DNA is TGTGCCAGCAGCAGCCCTGCTAACTATGGCTACACCTTC. It codes for CASSSPANYGYTF. Drawing the rest from reference TRBV9 and TRBJ1-2, the complete variable domain is DSGVTQTPKHLITATGQRVTLRCSPRSGDLSVYWYQQSLDQGLQFLIQYYNGEERAKGNILERFSAQQFPDLHSELNLSSLELGDSALYFCASSSPANYGYTFGSGTRLTVV.

The J gene is TRBJ1-1, the V gene TRBV5-1, with D tentatively TRBD1 (6 bases). The CDR3 has 14 amino acids. Trimming left V 6 bases short and J 3 bases short, with 15 bases between. Germline CDR1 and CDR2: SGHRS and YFSETQ. CDR3 loop: CASTARTEDTEAFF. CDR3 DNA: TGCGCCAGCACCGCTAGGACAGAGGACACTGAAGCTTTCTTT.

The chain uses TRBV5-4 and TRBJ2-7, with TRBD2 matching over 7 bases. The CDR3 covers 15 residues. V shed 6 bases, J shed 5 bases, and the junction held 14 bases outside the gene matches. The germline V gene has CDR1 SGHNT and CDR2 YYREEE (reference sequence). DNA of the CDR3: TGTGCCAGCACCTACTGGAACGGGGGAGGGGACGAGCAGTACTTC. Protein: CASTYWNGGGDEQYF.

The V gene is TRBV7-3, the J gene TRBJ2-7; 8 bases map to TRBD2. The CDR3 runs to 14 residues. The trim removed 5 bases at V and 5 bases at J, leaving 8 bases unmatched. Per germline, CDR1 SGHTA and CDR2 FQGTGA. The CDR3 protein is CASSPGAGDDEQYF. The CDR3 nucleotides are TGTGCCAGCAGCCCAGGAGCGGGAGATGACGAGCAGTACTTC.

The chain uses TRBV29-1 and TRBJ1-3; D gene uncertain. The germline gives CDR1 SQVTM, CDR2 ANQGSEA. Trimming stripped 0 bases from V and 0 bases from J, with 12 bases between. The CDR3 contains 16 residues. CDR3 in DNA: TGCAGCGTTGAAGATCTAGGAGGGCCCTCTGGAAACACCATATATTTT. Protein product: CSVEDLGGPSGNTIYF.

V is TRBV29-1 and J is TRBJ2-5; 9 bases map to TRBD1. Trimming took 3 bases from V and 5 from J; bases not matched to a gene: 7. This CDR3 is 14 amino acids long. CDR1 and CDR2 (germline): SQVTM, ANQGSEA. The CDR3 protein is CSVDRPQGAETQYF. The CDR3 DNA is TGCAGCGTTGATAGACCACAGGGGGCGGAGACCCAGTACTTC.

The J gene is TRBJ2-7, the V gene TRBV30; 7 nucleotides agree with TRBD1. CDR1 and CDR2 (germline): GTSNPN, SVGIG (reference sequence). J lost 5 bases, V lost 3 bases, and 13 bases had no gene match. This CDR3 is 15 amino acids long. The CDR3 DNA follows: TGTGCCTGGAGATTCCACAGGGGCTTCAGCCACGAGCAGTACTTC. Amino acids: CAWRFHRGFSHEQYF.

The chain combines TRBV7-9 with TRBJ1-1, with 9 bases aligning to TRBD1. V shed 1 base and J 2 bases; nucleotides not matched to a gene: 2. The CDR3 consists of 15 residues. Germline V gene data show CDR1 as SEHNR and CDR2 as FQNEAQ (reference sequence). The CDR3 spells CASSLVQGANTEAFF. CDR3 DNA: TGTGCCAGCAGCTTAGTACAGGGGGCCAACACTGAAGCTTTCTTT.

In its sample, this clone was seen a few times. The J gene is TRBJ2-3, the V gene TRBV15; the D is unclear. The germline CDR1 and CDR2 sequences are LNHNV and YYDKDF (reference sequence). CDR3 length: 13 residues. V gave up 5 bases and J gave up 1 base, with 7 bases separating them. The CDR3 DNA reads as TGTGCCACCAGCCATCAACGCACAGATACGCAGTATTTT. It encodes CATSHQRTDTQYF.

J is TRBJ2-7 and V is TRBV5-1; D unresolved. The CDR3 length is 13 residues. Germline V gene data show CDR1 as SGHRS and CDR2 as YFSETQ. V lost 7 bases to trimming and J lost 5 bases, with 16 bases between them. The CDR3 nucleotides read TGCGCCAGCGGGGAATTAGCCCCGGACGAGCAGTACTTC. Translation gives CASGELAPDEQYF.

The chain joins TRBV7-9 to TRBJ2-7; maybe TRBD2 (5 bases). CDR3 length equals 14 residues. V lost 1 base and J lost 4, with 11 bases in between. Germline V gene lookup returns CDR1 SEHNR and CDR2 FQNEAQ (reference sequence). The CDR3 is CASSLGVGEYEQYF. The DNA of the CDR3 is TGTGCCAGCAGCTTAGGGGTCGGGGAGTACGAGCAGTACTTC. The whole variable domain, filled in from reference TRBV7-9 and TRBJ2-7, reads DTGVSQNPRHKITKRGQNVTFRCDPISEHNRLYWYRQTLGQGPEFLTYFQNEAQLEKSRLLSDRFSAERPKGSFSTLEIQRTEQGDSAMYLCASSLGVGEYEQYFGPGTRLTVT.

The rearrangement joins TRBV29-1 to TRBJ2-2; D assignment may be TRBD1 or TRBD2 (6 bases each). The CDR3 is 14 amino acids. Trimming stripped 5 bases from V and 2 bases from J, with 12 bases between. Germline lookup yields CDR1 SQVTM and CDR2 ANQGSEA. Here the CDR3 reads CSVPKGGNTGELFF. The DNA of the CDR3 is TGCAGCGTTCCTAAGGGGGGAAACACCGGGGAGCTGTTTTTT.

This rearrangement joins TRBV29-1 to TRBJ2-7, with unresolved D. CDR3 length: 11 residues. CDR1 SQVTM and CDR2 ANQGSEA come from the germline V gene. V was clipped by 5 bases and J by 1 base, with 6 bases between them. CDR3 bases: TGCAGCGTTCGGGCTTCCTACGAGCAGTACTTC. Amino acids: CSVRASYEQYF.

A word on this clone: The germline gene is not matched at one end of the junction; a read error may be the cause. The gene calls are TRBV7-7 and TRBJ2-1, with TRBD2 matching 10 bases. The CDR3 spans 18 residues. Germline V gene sequence: CDR1 SSHAT, CDR2 FNYEAQ (reference sequence). CDR3 sequence: CASSPGGRRTSGHNEQFF. CDR3 coding DNA: TGTGCTAGCAGCCCCGGAGGGCGGAGGACTAGCGGTCACAATGAGCAGTTCTTC.

The rearrangement links TRBV7-6 to TRBJ2-7; either TRBD1 or TRBD2 may fit D (5 bases each). The CDR3 is made up of 12 amino acids. Germline assignment: CDR1 SGHVS and CDR2 FNYEAQ. V lost 5 bases and J 4 bases, leaving 9 bases between the germline ends. The DNA for the CDR3 is TGTGCCAGCAGCCTGGGGACGTACGAGCAGTACTTC. Translated: CASSLGTYEQYF.

The chain employs TRBV29-1 and TRBJ2-3, with D possibly being TRBD1 or TRBD2 (5 bases each). Trimming removed 7 bases at V and 0 bases at J, with 14 bases between. The CDR3 loop spans 14 amino acids. CDR1 and CDR2 (germline): SQVTM, ANQGSEA. The CDR3 loop is CSGAGAGSTDTQYF. The CDR3 DNA follows: TGCAGCGGGGCCGGGGCCGGGAGCACAGATACGCAGTATTTT.

This chain links TRBV12-5 with TRBJ2-1; maybe TRBD1 (5 bases). CDR1 is LGHNT and CDR2 is FRNRAP in the germline V gene. This CDR3 comprises 16 residues. The V end was cut by 2 bases, the J end by 5 bases, with 16 bases between. DNA for the CDR3: TGTGCTAGTGGTTTGTATCCCAGGGTTCCCCACAATGAGCAGTTCTTC. Translated: CASGLYPRVPHNEQFF.